What follows are 28 T cell receptor beta chains derived from one specimen sequenced in a study of Tregs in tolerant kidney transplant recipients. Profiling relied on immunoSEQ multiplex PCR, and the TCRdb table lists in-frame clones only, not all of them. Of just under 65,000 clones in the sample, around 98% were seen once. The sample here was Tregs from blood, taken before the transplant. The origin of the receptors is a human donor who received a combined kidney and bone marrow transplant.

This chain connects TRBV9 to TRBJ1-2; TRBD1 is a possible D gene (5 bases). V was clipped by 3 bases and J by 4 bases, with 13 bases between them. CDR3 length: 14 amino acids. CDR1 is SGDLS, CDR2 YYNGEE, per germline. The DNA of the CDR3 is TGTGCCAGCAGCGAGAGACCGGGACTCTATGGCTACACCTTC. This encodes CASSERPGLYGYTF.

The J gene is TRBJ2-3, the V gene TRBV29-1, with 8 nucleotides matching TRBD2. The CDR3 is 14 residues long. Germline CDR1 is SQVTM and CDR2 is ANQGSEA. Germline trimming cut 0 bases from V and 11 bases from J; bases unmatched to any gene: 10. The CDR3 region is CSVEDLITSGEQYF. In DNA form, the CDR3 reads TGCAGCGTTGAAGATTTGATTACTAGCGGAGAGCAGTATTTT.

The chain has TRBV29-1 and TRBJ2-2, with a possible D match to TRBD1 (6 bases). Germline V gene data show CDR1 as SQVTM and CDR2 as ANQGSEA. Trimming cost V 6 bases and J 7 bases, with 15 bases left between them. The CDR3 totals 13 residues. The CDR3 protein is CSVETGSSGELFF. Here the CDR3 DNA reads TGCAGCGTGGAAACAGGGTCCAGCGGGGAGCTGTTTTTT.

The table lists this clone with a count of one. The chain employs TRBV11-3 and TRBJ2-1, with TRBD1 matching over 9 bases. The germline V gene has CDR1 SGHNT and CDR2 YENEEA. The CDR3 covers 17 residues. The V and J ends lost 1 base and 1 base, in that order; junction bases with no gene match: 5. The CDR3 loop reads CASSLVGGTGSYNEQFF. DNA for the CDR3: TGTGCCAGCAGCTTAGTGGGCGGGACAGGGTCCTACAATGAGCAGTTCTTC.

The rearrangement uses TRBV4-1 and TRBJ1-2; 7 bases agree with TRBD1. With V trimmed by 3 bases and J by 4 bases, 11 bases remained unmatched. Germline CDR1 and CDR2: MGHRA and YSYEKL. The CDR3 has 16 amino acids. CDR3 loop: CASSQYSTGDPYGYTF. In nucleotides, the CDR3 is TGCGCCAGCAGCCAGTACTCTACAGGGGACCCCTATGGCTACACCTTC.

The chain is built from TRBV11-2 and TRBJ1-2; 7 nucleotides align to TRBD1. V gave up 5 bases and J gave up 8 bases; unmatched junction bases: 17. This CDR3 spans 16 amino acids. Germline CDR1 is SGHAT and CDR2 is FQNNGV. Here the CDR3 reads CASSTLNPYRGGGYTF. CDR3 bases: TGTGCCAGCAGCACACTGAATCCGTACAGGGGCGGAGGCTACACCTTC.

The chain combines TRBV9 with TRBJ2-2; possible D gene TRBD1, 5 bases. The CDR3 totals 15 residues. Germline V gene data show CDR1 as SGDLS and CDR2 as YYNGEE. The ends were cut back, 0 bases at V and 6 bases at J, with 12 bases in the middle. CDR3 residues: CASSVVGVHPGELFF. The CDR3 coding sequence is TGTGCCAGCAGCGTAGTAGGGGTCCACCCCGGGGAGCTGTTTTTT.

V is TRBV7-2 and J is TRBJ2-1; weak D call: TRBD1 (5 bases). Germline CDR1 SGHTA, CDR2 FQGNSA. The CDR3 runs to 14 residues. Trimming pared 5 bases from V and 8 bases from J, leaving 16 bases between. CDR3 sequence: CASSPHAQADEQFF. The CDR3 coding sequence is TGTGCCAGCAGCCCCCATGCACAGGCCGATGAGCAGTTCTTC.

The rearrangement links TRBV11-2 to TRBJ2-7; 7 nucleotides agree with TRBD2. The length of the CDR3 is 14 residues. The V segment lost 5 bases and the J segment 4 bases; nucleotides outside the gene matches: 8. Per the germline V gene, CDR1 is SGHAT and CDR2 is FQNNGV. DNA for the CDR3: TGTGCCAGCAGCCCGAGCGGGGTTACATACGAGCAGTACTTC. It yields the protein CASSPSGVTYEQYF. Looking up the rest from reference TRBV11-2 and TRBJ2-7 gives the full variable domain: EAGVAQSPRYKIIEKRQSVAFWCNPISGHATLYWYQQILGQGPKLLIQFQNNGVVDDSQLPKDRFSAERLKGVDSTLKIQPAKLEDSAVYLCASSPSGVTYEQYFGPGTRLTVT.

The V call is TRBV5-1, the J call TRBJ2-2, with D possibly TRBD1 on 6 matching bases. Looked up from germline, CDR1 is SGHRS and CDR2 is YFSETQ. The V end lost 5 bases, the J end lost 4 bases, and 15 bases lay between the germline ends. The CDR3 loop spans 15 amino acids. The chain's CDR3 is CASRVGQASTGELFF. CDR3 coding DNA: TGCGCCAGCAGGGTGGGACAAGCCTCCACCGGGGAGCTGTTTTTT.

The chain employs TRBV27 and TRBJ1-4; TRBD1 matches 8 bases. V shed 5 bases, J shed 8 bases, and the junction held 7 bases outside the gene matches. This CDR3 is 14 amino acids long. Germline CDR1 is MNHEY and CDR2 is SMNVEV (reference sequence). The CDR3 loop is CASSRQGINEKLFF. CDR3 DNA sequence: TGTGCCAGCAGTCGACAGGGGATTAACGAAAAACTGTTTTTT.

V and J are TRBV7-2 and TRBJ1-5; the match to TRBD1 covers 11 bases. The CDR3 has 16 amino acids. CDR1 SGHTA and CDR2 FQGNSA come from the germline V gene. The ends lost 0 bases at V and 5 bases at J; junction bases unmatched: 3. CDR3 in DNA: TGTGCCAGCAGCTTAGCAGGACAGGGGGCTCATCAGCCCCAGCATTTT. As protein: CASSLAGQGAHQPQHF.

This clone was recorded once. The chain recombines TRBV23-1 with TRBJ2-7; TRBD2 matches 7 bases. TRBV23-1 is annotated as an ORF whose role is uncertain. The CDR3 covers 14 residues. The trim removed 8 bases at V and 5 bases at J, leaving 12 bases unmatched. CDR3 DNA sequence: TGCGCCAGCGGACTGGGGAGGGCTCGGAACGAGCAGTACTTC. Translated, it gives CASGLGRARNEQYF.

The J gene is TRBJ2-3, the V gene TRBV4-2, with 10 positions matching TRBD2. With V trimmed by 4 bases and J by 4 bases, 14 bases remained unmatched. This CDR3 comprises 18 residues. Germline loops: CDR1 LGHNA, CDR2 YNFKEQ. Here the CDR3 DNA reads TGTGCCAGCAGCCCGAAGAGAGGTAGCGGGGGGTTACCAGATACGCAGTATTTT. It specifies CASSPKRGSGGLPDTQYF.

The chain joins TRBV19 to TRBJ1-6, with D possibly being TRBD1 (5 bases). The CDR3 totals 13 residues. The V gene's germline CDR1 is LNHDA and CDR2 SQIVND (reference sequence). Trimming took off 5 bases at V and 7 bases at J, with 9 bases between the two ends. The CDR3, as DNA: TGTGCCAGTAGTTTGGGGCACAATTCACCCCTCCACTTT. The encoded protein is CASSLGHNSPLHF.

The chain is built from TRBV5-4 and TRBJ1-4; 10 positions match TRBD1. The CDR3 has 15 residues. Germline values: CDR1 SGHNT, CDR2 YYREEE (reference sequence). V lost 4 bases and J lost 4; bases outside the gene matches: 4. The CDR3 bases are TGTGCCAGCAGCCAACGGACAGGGGGTAATGAAAAACTGTTTTTT. This sequence encodes CASSQRTGGNEKLFF.

V is TRBV6-6 and J is TRBJ2-7, with D hard to call. Deletions cut 8 bases from V and 0 bases from J, with 8 bases between. The CDR3 loop spans 12 amino acids. In germline, CDR1 is MNHNY, CDR2 SVGAGI (reference sequence). In DNA form, the CDR3 reads TGTGCCAGCTCGGGTTCCTCCTACGAGCAGTACTTC. Its translation: CASSGSSYEQYF.

The rearrangement uses TRBV28 and TRBJ1-4; 7 nucleotides line up with TRBD1. With V trimmed by 4 bases and J by 5 bases, 1 base remained unmatched. From germline, CDR1 is MDHEN and CDR2 SYDVKM. This CDR3 comprises 13 residues. CDR3 region: CASSSRGNEKLFF. The CDR3 DNA reads TGTGCCAGCAGTTCCAGGGGGAATGAAAAACTGTTTTTT.

V gene TRBV5-5 combines with J gene TRBJ2-6; 11 bases are a match to TRBD1. Germline lookup yields CDR1 SGHKS and CDR2 YYEKEE (reference sequence). The CDR3 covers 19 residues. Trimming cost V 6 bases and J 4 bases; bases outside gene matches: 15. This chain's CDR3 is CASTSPRTGGLLGANVLTF. The CDR3 bases are TGTGCCAGCACCTCCCCCCGGACAGGGGGCCTATTGGGGGCCAACGTCCTGACTTTC.

The chain carries TRBV5-1 and TRBJ1-1, with D unresolved. The CDR3 consists of 14 residues. Germline assignment: CDR1 SGHRS and CDR2 YFSETQ. V gave up 3 bases and J gave up 3 bases, with 12 bases separating them. The CDR3 nucleotides are TGCGCCAGCAGCTGGGCGGGCGGGGACACTGAAGCTTTCTTT. This encodes CASSWAGGDTEAFF.

V and J are TRBV18 and TRBJ1-2; 10 positions match TRBD1. Unmatched junction bases numbered 4, after V lost 5 bases and J lost 7 bases. The CDR3 has 13 residues. Germline CDR1 KGHSH, CDR2 LQKENI. DNA for the CDR3: TGTGCCAGCTCAGCGGGACAGGGGCCTGGCTACACCTTC. Amino acid sequence: CASSAGQGPGYTF. The entire variable domain, with the rest obtained from reference TRBV18 and TRBJ1-2, is as follows: NAGVMQNPRHLVRRRGQEARLRCSPMKGHSHVYWYRQLPEEGLKFMVYLQKENIIDESGMPKERFSAEFPKEGPSILRIQQVVRGDSAAYFCASSAGQGPGYTFGSGTRLTVV.

J is TRBJ2-5 and V is TRBV7-9; 11 positions match TRBD1. The germline gives CDR1 SEHNR, CDR2 FQNEAQ (reference sequence). J lost 7 bases, V lost 5 bases, and 3 bases had no gene match. There are 13 residues in the CDR3. This CDR3 is CASSPGTGGTQYF. CDR3 bases: TGTGCCAGCAGCCCTGGGACAGGGGGGACCCAGTACTTC.

V gene TRBV4-3 combines with J gene TRBJ2-1; unclear D gene. CDR1 is LGHNA and CDR2 is YSLEER in the germline V gene. V lost 4 bases and J 4 bases, leaving 8 bases between the germline ends. The CDR3 is 13 amino acids. In DNA, the CDR3 is TGCGCCAGCAGCCGCTTCCAGTACAATGAGCAGTTCTTC. It is translated as CASSRFQYNEQFF.

The table lists this clone with a count of one. The CDR3 sequence: CASSPGGFRGYTF. Written as DNA, the CDR3 is TGTGCCAGCAGCCCAGGGGGGTTTCGGGGCTACACCTTC. The chain has TRBV7-2 and TRBJ1-2, with 7 positions matching TRBD1. This CDR3 region has 13 residues. CDR1 is SGHTA, CDR2 FQGNSA, per germline. The V and J ends lost 5 bases and 8 bases, in that order; junction bases with no gene match: 8.

The rearrangement uses TRBV9 and TRBJ1-1; TRBD1 is a possible D gene (6 bases). The V end was cut by 3 bases, the J end by 8 bases, with 17 bases between. This CDR3 has 14 amino acids. Germline V CDR1 and CDR2: SGDLS, YYNGEE. The CDR3: CASSATGGGREAFF. Here the CDR3 DNA reads TGTGCCAGCAGCGCGACGGGGGGGGGCAGAGAAGCTTTCTTT.

The V gene is TRBV6-6, the J gene TRBJ2-1, with 10 bases identical to TRBD2. The V gene end was trimmed by 5 bases and the J gene end by 5 bases; junction bases not matched to a gene: 6. The CDR3 covers 15 residues. Germline-derived CDR1 and CDR2 are MNHNY and SVGAGI (reference sequence). For the CDR3, the DNA is TGTGCCAGCAGTCACCAGGGACTAGCGAACAATGAGCAGTTCTTC. Translated, it gives CASSHQGLANNEQFF.

The rearrangement links TRBV6-5 to TRBJ1-6; D gene unclear. V was pared by 2 bases and J by 9 bases, with 14 bases between. Germline V gene lookup returns CDR1 MNHEY and CDR2 SVGAGI. The CDR3 totals 15 residues. The chain's CDR3 is CASSYGGRKSSPLHF. For the CDR3, the DNA is TGTGCCAGCAGTTACGGTGGGAGGAAGAGTTCACCCCTCCACTTT.

The chain uses TRBV6-6 and TRBJ1-1; D not resolved. Per the germline V gene, CDR1 is MNHNY and CDR2 is SVGAGI (reference sequence). There are 12 residues in the CDR3. The germline V and J ends were trimmed by 6 bases and 6 bases, with 11 bases remaining between them. The CDR3 loop reads CASRWGEAEAFF. The CDR3, as DNA: TGTGCCAGCAGGTGGGGAGAGGCTGAAGCTTTCTTT.